Presented here are 25 T cell receptor beta chains from one specimen sequenced in a study of blood T cell repertoires in COVID-19. Assay: immunoSEQ multiplex PCR; the TCRdb copy retains only in-frame clones and omits some. This table holds some 74,000 clones, around 83% found once. Sequencing was carried out using peripheral blood. Receptor source: an older man with acute or convalescent COVID-19.

V is TRBV6-6 and J is TRBJ2-4, with TRBD1 as a possible D gene (5 bases). V dropped 5 bases and J dropped 0 bases, with 11 bases sitting between them. Germline CDR1 is MNHNY and CDR2 is SVGAGI (reference sequence). The CDR3 sequence is 15 residues long. The CDR3 region is CASSRQSLAKNIQYF. CDR3 nucleotides: TGTGCCAGCAGTCGACAGTCTCTAGCCAAAAACATTCAGTACTTC.

This rearrangement joins TRBV28 to TRBJ1-4, with D possibly matching TRBD1 (5 bases). This CDR3 is 14 amino acids long. V was shortened by 8 bases and J by 8 bases, with 18 bases between the two germline ends. Germline assignment: CDR1 MDHEN and CDR2 SYDVKM. The chain's CDR3 is CASSSGGEGEKLFF. CDR3 nucleotide sequence: TGTGCCAGCTCCTCGGGGGGGGAGGGAGAAAAACTGTTTTTT.

V is TRBV7-8 and J is TRBJ1-5; 7 nucleotides align to TRBD1. The CDR3 is made up of 15 amino acids. Germline trimming cut 0 bases from V and 4 bases from J; bases unmatched to any gene: 3. The germline CDR1 and CDR2 sequences are SGHVS and FQNEAQ. The CDR3 DNA sequence: TGTGCCAGCAGCTTAGCGGGGACAGATAATCAGCCCCAGCATTTT. This codes for CASSLAGTDNQPQHF.

Only one count was recorded for this clone. The V and J genes are TRBV12-3 or TRBV12-4 and TRBJ2-1; possible D gene TRBD1, 5 bases. Trimming shortened V by 6 bases and J by 6 bases, and 9 bases separated the two germline ends. The CDR3 runs to 12 residues. CDR3: CASRKGINEQFF. The CDR3 DNA sequence: TGTGCCAGCAGAAAGGGGATCAATGAGCAGTTCTTC.

The J gene is TRBJ1-2, the V gene TRBV9, with TRBD1 as a possible D gene (5 bases). V gave up 6 bases and J gave up 6 bases, with 18 bases separating them. Germline-derived CDR1 and CDR2 are SGDLS and YYNGEE. CDR3 length equals 14 residues. This chain's CDR3 is CASKTDSGVDGYTF. CDR3 DNA: TGTGCCAGCAAAACGGACTCGGGGGTGGATGGCTACACCTTC.

This chain links TRBV7-8 with TRBJ2-7; 8 bases match TRBD1. Germline V gives CDR1 SGHVS, CDR2 FQNEAQ. The CDR3 covers 15 residues. With 2 bases clipped from V and 1 base from J, the junction kept 4 bases outside the gene matches. In DNA form, the CDR3 reads TGTGCCAGCAGCTTAAACAGGGGGACTTCCTACGAGCAGTACTTC. It is translated as CASSLNRGTSYEQYF.

V gene TRBV7-9 combines with J gene TRBJ2-3, with D uncertain. CDR1 is SEHNR and CDR2 is FQNEAQ in the germline V gene (reference sequence). CDR3 length equals 14 residues. Trimming pared 5 bases from V and 0 bases from J, leaving 9 bases between. This CDR3 is CASSQRLSTDTQYF. For the CDR3, the DNA is TGTGCCAGCAGCCAGCGACTTAGCACAGATACGCAGTATTTT.

The rearrangement links TRBV4-1 to TRBJ1-4, with a possible D match to TRBD1 (6 bases). The CDR3 totals 14 residues. Germline assignment: CDR1 MGHRA and CDR2 YSYEKL. Trimming left V 5 bases short and J 8 bases short, with 15 bases between. Written as DNA, the CDR3 is TGCGCCAGCAGCAAGACCGGGACATTAGAAAAACTGTTTTTT. Translated: CASSKTGTLEKLFF.

The rearrangement links TRBV24-1 to TRBJ2-6, with D unresolved. The germline V gene encodes CDR1 KGHDR and CDR2 SFDVKD. This CDR3 spans 13 amino acids. Trimming stripped 9 bases from V and 0 bases from J, with 5 bases between. The CDR3 here is CATRSSGANVLTF. The DNA of the CDR3 is TGTGCCACCCGGAGCTCTGGGGCCAACGTCCTGACTTTC.

The rearrangement joins TRBV11-3 to TRBJ2-3; 10 bases fit TRBD1. Unmatched junction bases numbered 8, after V lost 3 bases and J lost 2 bases. The CDR3 runs to 17 residues. Germline V gene lookup returns CDR1 SGHNT and CDR2 YENEEA. CDR3 sequence (DNA): TGTGCCAGCAGCTTGGGGACAGGGGTGCTACTCACAGATACGCAGTATTTT. Translation: CASSLGTGVLLTDTQYF. Based on the CDR3 plus reference TRBV11-3 and TRBJ2-3, the full variable domain is EAGVVQSPRYKIIEKKQPVAFWCNPISGHNTLYWYLQNLGQGPELLIRYENEEAVDDSQLPKDRFSAERLKGVDSTLKIQPAELGDSAVYLCASSLGTGVLLTDTQYFGPGTRLTVL.

The chain uses TRBV18 and TRBJ2-7; 7 positions match TRBD2. Germline CDR1 and CDR2: KGHSH and LQKENI. The CDR3 contains 15 residues. The trim removed 2 bases at V and 6 bases at J, leaving 10 bases unmatched. CDR3 region: CASSPGTGRGSEQYF. The CDR3, as DNA: TGTGCCAGCTCACCAGGGACGGGGAGGGGTTCCGAGCAGTACTTC.

The J gene is TRBJ1-1, the V gene TRBV4-3; D gene ambiguous. The length of the CDR3 is 13 residues. The ends were cut back, 6 bases at V and 2 bases at J, with 10 bases in the middle. CDR1 is LGHNA, CDR2 YSLEER, per germline. CDR3: CASRRTINTEAFF. CDR3 nucleotides: TGCGCCAGCAGACGCACTATAAACACTGAAGCTTTCTTT.

This rearrangement joins TRBV6-2 or TRBV6-3 to TRBJ2-7, with D maybe TRBD2 (6 bases). Trimming took 4 bases from V and 3 from J, leaving 10 bases between them. This CDR3 spans 13 amino acids. The germline V gene encodes CDR1 MNHEY and CDR2 SVGEGT. CDR3 region: CASSSGTYYEQYF. CDR3 in DNA: TGTGCCAGCAGTTCCGGGACTTACTACGAGCAGTACTTC.

In DNA, the CDR3 is TGTGCCAGCAGCACTTCTAATGAAAAACTGTTTTTT. Translation: CASSTSNEKLFF. The chain combines TRBV7-9 with TRBJ1-4; D gene ambiguous. This CDR3 spans 12 amino acids. CDR1 and CDR2 (germline): SEHNR, FQNEAQ (reference sequence). The V end lost 5 bases, the J end lost 3 bases, and 4 bases lay between the germline ends.

The CDR3 loop reads CASSLAAPYEQYF. The CDR3 DNA reads as TGCGCCAGCAGCCTAGCGGCCCCCTACGAGCAGTACTTC. This chain links TRBV10-2 with TRBJ2-7, with 7 nucleotides matching TRBD2. Trimming at V came to 6 bases and at J to 2 bases, leaving 4 bases not matched to a gene. Looked up from germline, CDR1 is WSHSY and CDR2 is SAAADI. The CDR3 extends over 13 amino acids.

This clone was seen only a few times. The rearrangement uses TRBV21-1 and TRBJ1-2; the table's D call of TRBD1 was not tested on the DNA. TRBV21-1 is a known pseudogene. This CDR3 is 17 amino acids long. The CDR3 DNA reads TGTGCCAGCAGCAATACTCGGATTGGACAGGAGACACAAGGCTACACCTTC. It codes for CASSNTRIGQETQGYTF.

This clone appeared a single time. The genes are TRBV6-2 or TRBV6-3 and TRBJ2-3; 7 bases align to TRBD2. The V and J ends lost 4 bases and 2 bases, in that order; junction bases with no gene match: 3. The CDR3 is 14 residues long. CDR1 is MNHEY, CDR2 SVGEGT, per germline. The CDR3 loop reads CASSSSGVTDTQYF. The CDR3 nucleotides are TGTGCCAGCAGTTCGAGCGGGGTCACAGATACGCAGTATTTT.

This clone was observed once. The V call is TRBV13, the J call TRBJ2-7, with TRBD1 matching 8 bases. CDR1 and CDR2 (germline): PRHDT, FYEKMQ (reference sequence). J gave up 3 bases and V 5 bases, and 12 bases lay outside the gene matches. This CDR3 region has 16 residues. The CDR3 sequence is CASSQRQGRFYYEQYF. The CDR3 DNA reads as TGTGCCAGCAGCCAGAGACAGGGGCGATTCTACTACGAGCAGTACTTC.

This chain connects TRBV21-1 to TRBJ1-5. TRBV21-1 is assigned pseudogene status. This CDR3 region has 15 residues. The CDR3 is CARPLPGGANQPQHF. The CDR3 DNA follows: TGTGCCAGACCCCTGCCCGGCGGGGCGAATCAGCCCCAGCATTTT.

This clone was counted a few times. V and J are TRBV2 and TRBJ2-3, with 7 nucleotides matching TRBD1. V was clipped by 4 bases and J by 0 bases; unmatched bases: 4. Germline lookup yields CDR1 SNHLY and CDR2 FYNNEI. This CDR3 contains 15 residues. CDR3 coding DNA: TGTGCCAGCAGTGGACAGGGTCTTAGCACAGATACGCAGTATTTT. Residues: CASSGQGLSTDTQYF.

The chain's CDR3 is CASKRGEETQYF. The DNA of the CDR3 is TGTGCCAGCAAGCGGGGGGAAGAGACCCAGTACTTC. V usage is TRBV12-3 or TRBV12-4 and J usage is TRBJ2-5; 9 bases are shared with TRBD2. The CDR3 totals 12 residues. The ends lost 7 bases at V and 3 bases at J; junction bases unmatched: 0.

This clone turned up a few times. The V and J genes are TRBV28 and TRBJ1-5; D not resolved. Trimming removed 10 bases from V and 0 bases from J, with 7 bases in between. This CDR3 has 12 amino acids. CDR1 and CDR2 from the germline V gene are MDHEN and SYDVKM. In DNA, the CDR3 is TGTGCCACCCGTTATAGCAATCAGCCCCAGCATTTT. Amino acid sequence: CATRYSNQPQHF.

V and J are TRBV5-1 and TRBJ2-4; 7 bases line up with TRBD2. The germline V gene has CDR1 SGHRS and CDR2 YFSETQ. V lost 0 bases, J lost 0 bases, and 12 bases stayed unmatched. This CDR3 contains 19 residues. CDR3 protein: CASSLVSGTTSLAKNIQYF. DNA for the CDR3: TGCGCCAGCAGCTTGGTCTCAGGGACTACTTCACTAGCCAAAAACATTCAGTACTTC. Full variable domain (rest looked up from reference TRBV5-1 and TRBJ2-4): KAGVTQTPRYLIKTRGQQVTLSCSPISGHRSVSWYQQTPGQGLQFLFEYFSETQRNKGNFPGRFSGRQFSNSRSEMNVSTLELGDSALYLCASSLVSGTTSLAKNIQYFGAGTRLSVL.

Here the CDR3 DNA reads TGTGCCAGCAGCCCGAGGGTAGCGGGGGGCAATGAGCAGTTCTTC. Protein sequence: CASSPRVAGGNEQFF. The V and J genes are TRBV3-1 (or the pseudogene TRBV3-2) and TRBJ2-1, with TRBD2 matching 10 bases. The length of the CDR3 is 15 residues. The J segment lost 6 bases and the V segment lost 4 bases, leaving 6 bases of the junction unmatched. From germline, CDR1 is LGHDT and CDR2 YNNKEL (reference sequence).

V gene TRBV6-2 or TRBV6-3 combines with J gene TRBJ1-5; TRBD1 matches at 9 bases. CDR3 length: 16 amino acids. Per the germline V gene, CDR1 is MNHEY and CDR2 is SVGEGT. The trim removed 6 bases at V and 0 bases at J, leaving 6 bases unmatched. The CDR3 sequence is CASSQQGADSNQPQHF. The DNA of the CDR3 is TGTGCCAGCAGCCAACAGGGGGCAGATAGCAATCAGCCCCAGCATTTT.